Shown below are 25 T cell receptor beta chains from a single sample sequenced in a study of CD8 T cells in Susac syndrome. The authors reverse transcribed about 0.5 to 1 ug RNA with random hexamers. A single record per CDR3 protein comes from TCRdb applying MiXCR to the immunoSEQ multiplex PCR reads. The table lists 180,000 or so distinct CDR3 sequences, around 95% of them singletons. The sequenced material came from CD4+ T cells from PBMCs. These receptors originate from a human donor in good health.

This clonotype was seen a few times. The CDR3 region has the DNA TGTGCCAGCAGCTTGGTCGGACAGGGCTACGAGCAGTACTTC. Amino acid sequence: CASSLVGQGYEQYF. V usage is TRBV7-9 and J usage is TRBJ2-7; TRBD1 matches at 8 bases. This CDR3 comprises 14 residues. Looked up from germline, CDR1 is SEHNR and CDR2 is FQNEAQ (reference sequence). With 3 bases clipped from V and 3 bases from J, the junction kept 4 bases outside the gene matches.

In its sample, this clonotype was seen once. The chain couples TRBV3-1 to TRBJ2-1; 9 bases match TRBD1. Germline-derived CDR1 and CDR2 are LGHDT and YNNKEL (reference sequence). The J segment lost 8 bases and the V segment lost 2 bases, leaving 10 bases of the junction unmatched. The CDR3 totals 16 residues. CDR3 in DNA: TGTGCCAGCAGCCAAATAAGGGGACAGGGTGGCCATGAGCAGTTCTTC. Its translation is CASSQIRGQGGHEQFF.

The chain is built from TRBV9 and TRBJ1-1, with D possibly TRBD1 on 5 matching bases. V was clipped by 0 bases and J by 1 base, with 10 bases between them. The germline gives CDR1 SGDLS, CDR2 YYNGEE. The CDR3 spans 15 residues. CDR3 sequence: CASSVVGGGNTEAFF. The CDR3 nucleotides read TGTGCCAGCAGCGTAGTTGGGGGAGGGAACACTGAAGCTTTCTTT.

The chain links TRBV5-1 to TRBJ1-1, with 7 bases identical to TRBD1. The CDR3 contains 14 residues. In germline, CDR1 is SGHRS, CDR2 YFSETQ. The ends lost 2 bases at V and 6 bases at J; junction bases unmatched: 7. The CDR3 sequence: CASSFLQGPSEAFF. CDR3 in DNA: TGCGCCAGCAGCTTTCTACAGGGGCCTTCTGAAGCTTTCTTT.

The chain links TRBV12-5 to TRBJ1-5; D unresolved. Germline CDR1 reads LGHNT; CDR2 reads FRNRAP. V was shortened by 7 bases and J by 0 bases, with 7 bases between the two germline ends. This CDR3 spans 13 amino acids. In DNA form, the CDR3 reads TGTGCTAGTGTCCCGAATAGCAATCAGCCCCAGCATTTT. Amino acid sequence: CASVPNSNQPQHF.

The chain carries TRBV9 and TRBJ2-7; D perhaps matches TRBD1 (6 bases). This CDR3 comprises 15 residues. V shed 3 bases and J shed 3 bases, with 16 bases lying between them. Germline CDR1 is SGDLS and CDR2 is YYNGEE. The CDR3 DNA is TGTGCCAGCAGCGACAGGGTCCCTACACTCTACGAGCAGTACTTC. Residues: CASSDRVPTLYEQYF.

The J gene is TRBJ1-6, the V gene TRBV12-3 or TRBV12-4, with D possibly being TRBD1 (5 bases). The CDR3 is 15 residues long. V lost 7 bases and J 14 bases, leaving 24 bases between the germline ends. The DNA for the CDR3 is TGTGCCAGCATGGTCGCCGGGACCCTCAAGGGGTCCCTCCACTTT. Protein product: CASMVAGTLKGSLHF.

The J gene is TRBJ2-1, the V gene TRBV4-3, with 8 bases that match TRBD1. V shed 3 bases, J shed 8 bases, and the junction held 3 bases outside the gene matches. Germline V gives CDR1 LGHNA, CDR2 YSLEER. The CDR3 is 13 amino acids. The CDR3 DNA reads as TGCGCCAGCAGCCATCTACAGGGGGATGAGCAGTTCTTC. This gives the protein CASSHLQGDEQFF.

J is TRBJ2-7 and V is TRBV12-3 or TRBV12-4; D unresolved. Trimming removed 0 bases at V and 12 bases at J, with 3 bases between. This CDR3 has 9 amino acids. The DNA for the CDR3 is TGTGCCAGCAGTTTAGCCGGGTACTTC. It codes for CASSLAGYF.

This clonotype was counted once. This CDR3 reads CASSVGGDNEQFF. CDR3 nucleotide sequence: TGTGCCAGCAGCGTAGGAGGGGACAATGAGCAGTTCTTC. The V and J genes are TRBV9 and TRBJ2-1, with D tentatively TRBD1 or TRBD2 (5 bases each). Trimming took 0 bases from V and 5 from J, leaving 6 bases between them. This CDR3 comprises 13 residues. Germline-derived CDR1 and CDR2 are SGDLS and YYNGEE.

This clonotype was detected once. The rearrangement links TRBV5-6 to TRBJ1-2; D may be TRBD1 (6 bases). The V end lost 4 bases, the J end lost 5 bases, and 15 bases lay between the germline ends. The germline V gene encodes CDR1 SGHDT and CDR2 YYEEEE. The CDR3 has 14 residues. The CDR3 nucleotides are TGTGCCAGCAGCCCAGGGGCTCAGGAGTATGGCTACACCTTC. This translates into CASSPGAQEYGYTF.

The V and J genes are TRBV5-4 and TRBJ2-1; TRBD2 matches 8 bases. The germline V gene has CDR1 SGHNT and CDR2 YYREEE (reference sequence). Trimming at V came to 1 base and at J to 3 bases, leaving 0 bases not matched to a gene. CDR3 size: 14 residues. CDR3 coding DNA: TGTGCCAGCAGCTTGACTAGCGGCTACAATGAGCAGTTCTTC. Protein product: CASSLTSGYNEQFF.

The V gene is TRBV20-1, the J gene TRBJ1-5; 7 bases align to TRBD1. J lost 8 bases, V lost 6 bases, and 10 bases had no gene match. Germline CDR1 reads DFQATT; CDR2 reads SNEGSKA (reference sequence). The CDR3 loop spans 13 amino acids. The CDR3, as DNA: TGCAGTGCCAGGATAGGGGGCGAGGAGCCCCAGCATTTT. Translating gives CSARIGGEEPQHF.

This chain links TRBV4-3 with TRBJ2-7; tentatively, D is TRBD1 (6 bases). V was trimmed by 0 bases and J by 5 bases, leaving 17 bases between them. The CDR3 runs 16 residues. Germline V CDR1 and CDR2: LGHNA, YSLEER. In nucleotides, the CDR3 is TGCGCCAGCAGCCAAGAGGGATGGTTAGAGGGGGACGAGCAGTACTTC. Translated, it gives CASSQEGWLEGDEQYF.

This rearrangement joins TRBV2 to TRBJ2-2, with D possibly being TRBD2 (6 bases). The CDR3 totals 15 residues. V was trimmed by 2 bases and J by 5 bases, leaving 12 bases between them. Germline-derived CDR1 and CDR2 are SNHLY and FYNNEI. The CDR3 protein is CASSELGLGTGELFF. In DNA form, the CDR3 reads TGTGCCAGCAGTGAATTGGGACTCGGTACCGGGGAGCTGTTTTTT.

This clonotype was found a few times. The chain recombines TRBV7-2 with TRBJ2-3; D gene unclear. This CDR3 has 15 residues. V shed 1 base and J shed 2 bases, with 10 bases lying between them. CDR1 and CDR2 from the germline V gene are SGHTA and FQGNSA. The chain's CDR3 is CASSLVQFNTDTQYF. CDR3 in DNA: TGTGCCAGCAGCTTAGTACAGTTTAACACAGATACGCAGTATTTT.

This chain connects TRBV12-3 or TRBV12-4 to TRBJ1-1; a possible D gene is TRBD1 (6 bases). The CDR3 spans 13 residues. V was cut by 10 bases and J by 0 bases, with 12 bases left in between. CDR3 DNA sequence: TGTGCCAACGCGCGACAGGTGAACACTGAAGCTTTCTTT. This translates into CANARQVNTEAFF.

The chain joins TRBV7-2 to TRBJ1-4; D unresolved. V gave up 5 bases and J gave up 6 bases, with 13 bases separating them. The CDR3 is 14 amino acids. Germline values: CDR1 SGHTA, CDR2 FQGNSA. CDR3 sequence (DNA): TGTGCCAGCAGCCTGGGAGGTAACGATGAAAAACTGTTTTTT. It encodes CASSLGGNDEKLFF.

This clonotype was counted a single time. The chain uses TRBV28 and TRBJ1-1, with D perhaps TRBD1 (6 bases). The CDR3 totals 17 residues. V lost 0 bases, J lost 4 bases, and 18 bases lay in between. Germline V gives CDR1 MDHEN, CDR2 SYDVKM. The CDR3 nucleotides read TGTGCCAGCAGTTTATGGGGAACAGGGTGGGGGACCACTGAAGCTTTCTTT. Encoded protein: CASSLWGTGWGTTEAFF.

This sequence joins TRBV5-1 and TRBJ2-5; 7 bases are shared with TRBD1. Germline trimming cut 4 bases from V and 5 bases from J; bases unmatched to any gene: 8. This CDR3 has 14 amino acids. Per the germline V gene, CDR1 is SGHRS and CDR2 is YFSETQ. The chain's CDR3 is CASSEQGIQETQYF. DNA for the CDR3: TGCGCCAGCAGCGAACAGGGGATTCAGGAGACCCAGTACTTC. Drawing the rest from reference TRBV5-1 and TRBJ2-5, the complete variable domain is KAGVTQTPRYLIKTRGQQVTLSCSPISGHRSVSWYQQTPGQGLQFLFEYFSETQRNKGNFPGRFSGRQFSNSRSEMNVSTLELGDSALYLCASSEQGIQETQYFGPGTRLLVL.

The V gene is TRBV6-2 or TRBV6-3, the J gene TRBJ1-5, with D unclear. V was clipped by 6 bases and J by 5 bases, with 23 bases between them. There are 17 residues in the CDR3. Germline-derived CDR1 and CDR2 are MNHEY and SVGEGT. The CDR3 loop reads CASSSRPTPEGYQPQHF. The CDR3, as DNA: TGTGCCAGCAGCTCTCGGCCAACCCCCGAAGGATATCAGCCCCAGCATTTT.

This sequence joins TRBV20-1 and TRBJ2-3; 8 nucleotides match TRBD2. Germline V gene sequence: CDR1 DFQATT, CDR2 SNEGSKA (reference sequence). CDR3 length: 13 amino acids. Unmatched junction bases numbered 5, after V lost 4 bases and J lost 5 bases. The CDR3 spells CSANSGVGDTQYF. In nucleotides, the CDR3 is TGCAGTGCTAATAGCGGGGTTGGAGATACGCAGTATTTT.

This chain uses TRBV6-4 with TRBJ2-6; 12 positions agree with TRBD1. The CDR3 extends over 18 amino acids. The V and J ends lost 5 bases and 3 bases, in that order; junction bases with no gene match: 8. The germline CDR1 and CDR2 sequences are MRHNA and SNTAGT. This chain's CDR3 is CASSPGTGGLRGANVLTF. The CDR3 DNA is TGTGCCAGCAGTCCCGGGACAGGGGGCTTGCGTGGGGCCAACGTCCTGACTTTC.

CDR3 protein: CASSPSSKPLSGETQYF. CDR3 in DNA: TGTGCCAGCTCACCCTCATCGAAACCCCTATCGGGGGAGACCCAGTACTTC. V usage is TRBV18 and J usage is TRBJ2-5, with D tentatively TRBD2 (5 bases). Trimming pared 3 bases from V and 5 bases from J, leaving 22 bases between. The CDR3 is made up of 17 amino acids. Germline CDR1 is KGHSH and CDR2 is LQKENI. Full variable domain (rest looked up from reference TRBV18 and TRBJ2-5): NAGVMQNPRHLVRRRGQEARLRCSPMKGHSHVYWYRQLPEEGLKFMVYLQKENIIDESGMPKERFSAEFPKEGPSILRIQQVVRGDSAAYFCASSPSSKPLSGETQYFGPGTRLLVL.

The chain recombines TRBV19 with TRBJ1-1; the D is unclear. V was shortened by 6 bases and J by 2 bases, with 4 bases between the two germline ends. Germline assignment: CDR1 LNHDA and CDR2 SQIVND (reference sequence). This CDR3 is 11 amino acids long. The CDR3 DNA reads as TGTGCCAGTAGCATTAACACTGAAGCTTTCTTT. Amino acids: CASSINTEAFF.